Listed here is a single T cell receptor beta chain. Antigen: not known. Primers included in the PCR were 60 Vbeta and 13 Jbeta primers. Clones were read by immunoSEQ multiplex PCR, and TCRdb kept only the in-frame ones, dropping some. The table has about 130,000 clones, about 82% seen once. This record belongs to a study of cytomegalovirus exposure and HLA in healthy donors. Across the whole study: A data release that came early held tens of millions of unique TCRs from HLA-typed donors. Findings and caveats of the study: With further analysis later on, most CMV-associated TCR beta chains appeared HLA-restricted. Approximately 160 TCR beta chains were listed as cytomegalovirus-associated.

The V gene's germline CDR1 is MGHRA and CDR2 YSYEKL. Trimming cost V 4 bases and J 3 bases; bases outside gene matches: 7. The CDR3 is 16 residues long. Sequenced sample: PBMCs. V and J are TRBV4-1 and TRBJ2-7; 12 bases are a match to TRBD1. The receptor's source is a man younger than 40 in good health. The chain's CDR3 is CASSLRWDRGLYEQYF. CDR3 sequence (DNA): TGCGCCAGCAGCCTAAGGTGGGACAGGGGGCTCTACGAGCAGTACTTC.